The 8 T cell receptor beta chains below all came from one sample that was sequenced in a study of shared clonotypes between healthy human individuals. Positively selected for CCR7, the CD45RO-negative cells used as naive CD8 cells excluded terminally differentiated effector memory CD45RA+ cells. Clones were sequenced by immunoSEQ multiplex PCR, and TCRdb holds only the in-frame ones, with some missing. The sample has roughly 2 million clones; just under 95% are singletons. Sequences were obtained from naive CD8+ T cells sorted from blood. Every receptor here comes from a man between 18 and 35 years old in good health.

The chain recombines TRBV16 with TRBJ1-1, with 8 bases that match TRBD1. After removal of 7 bases from V and 0 bases from J, the junction contained 7 bases not matched to a gene. Germline V CDR1 and CDR2: KGHSY, FQNENV. The CDR3 extends over 15 amino acids. In DNA form, the CDR3 reads TGTGCCAGCATCTCCCCGGACAGGGTGAACACTGAAGCTTTCTTT. Protein: CASISPDRVNTEAFF. Based on the CDR3 plus reference TRBV16 and TRBJ1-1, the full variable domain is GEEVAQTPKHLVRGEGQKAKLYCAPIKGHSYVFWYQQVLKNEFKFLISFQNENVFDETGMPKERFSAKCLPNSPCSLEIQATKLEDSAVYFCASISPDRVNTEAFFGQGTRLTVV.

The J gene is TRBJ2-1, the V gene TRBV27; D is possibly TRBD2 (6 bases). The CDR3 runs 14 residues. Per germline, CDR1 MNHEY and CDR2 SMNVEV (reference sequence). Between the trimmed V and J ends, which lost 5 bases and 3 bases, there was a span of 11 bases. CDR3 protein: CASSPGTFYNEQFF. CDR3 coding DNA: TGTGCCAGCAGTCCCGGGACTTTCTACAATGAGCAGTTCTTC.

The V call is TRBV27, the J call TRBJ2-4; possibly TRBD2 for D (5 bases). Trimming pared 3 bases from V and 7 bases from J, leaving 10 bases between. The CDR3 is 13 amino acids. Germline values: CDR1 MNHEY, CDR2 SMNVEV (reference sequence). The DNA of the CDR3 is TGTGCCAGCAGTTTCGGGGAAGGCAACATTCAGTACTTC. Protein product: CASSFGEGNIQYF.

This sequence joins TRBV7-8 and TRBJ2-3, with D uncertain. The V end lost 3 bases, the J end lost 0 bases, and 7 bases lay between the germline ends. The CDR3 is 14 amino acids. Looked up from germline, CDR1 is SGHVS and CDR2 is FQNEAQ. DNA for the CDR3: TGTGCCAGCAGCTTTCAGGATAGCACAGATACGCAGTATTTT. Encoded protein: CASSFQDSTDTQYF.

The rearrangement links TRBV30 to TRBJ1-5; D remains unclear. In germline, CDR1 is GTSNPN, CDR2 SVGIG (reference sequence). The CDR3 sequence is 13 residues long. V was pared by 1 base and J by 4 bases, with 8 bases between. This chain's CDR3 is CAWSEGGNQPQHF. The CDR3 nucleotides read TGTGCCTGGAGTGAGGGCGGTAATCAGCCCCAGCATTTT.

The genes are TRBV10-3 and TRBJ1-5, with a weak D call TRBD1 (5 bases). The CDR3 length is 15 residues. Germline V gene lookup returns CDR1 ENHRY and CDR2 SYGVKD. The V end lost 2 bases, the J end lost 4 bases, and 12 bases lay between the germline ends. CDR3 DNA: TGTGCCATCAGTGAGCTACCGGGGCCTAATCAGCCCCAGCATTTT. Its translation is CAISELPGPNQPQHF.

This chain connects TRBV4-1 to TRBJ2-3, with 8 nucleotides matching TRBD1. The ends lost 2 bases at V and 0 bases at J; junction bases unmatched: 10. Germline CDR1 and CDR2: MGHRA and YSYEKL. The CDR3 spans 18 residues. The CDR3 loop is CASSQLTGTGVSTDTQYF. The DNA for the CDR3 is TGCGCCAGCAGCCAACTCACCGGGACAGGCGTAAGCACAGATACGCAGTATTTT.

The chain is built from TRBV9 and TRBJ1-4; D perhaps matches TRBD1 (6 bases). The CDR3 length is 17 residues. V dropped 0 bases and J dropped 2 bases, with 14 bases sitting between them. Germline assignment: CDR1 SGDLS and CDR2 YYNGEE. The CDR3 DNA reads TGTGCCAGCAGCGTAGAGGCAGGGGTAGCGACTAATGAAAAACTGTTTTTT. Its protein product is CASSVEAGVATNEKLFF.